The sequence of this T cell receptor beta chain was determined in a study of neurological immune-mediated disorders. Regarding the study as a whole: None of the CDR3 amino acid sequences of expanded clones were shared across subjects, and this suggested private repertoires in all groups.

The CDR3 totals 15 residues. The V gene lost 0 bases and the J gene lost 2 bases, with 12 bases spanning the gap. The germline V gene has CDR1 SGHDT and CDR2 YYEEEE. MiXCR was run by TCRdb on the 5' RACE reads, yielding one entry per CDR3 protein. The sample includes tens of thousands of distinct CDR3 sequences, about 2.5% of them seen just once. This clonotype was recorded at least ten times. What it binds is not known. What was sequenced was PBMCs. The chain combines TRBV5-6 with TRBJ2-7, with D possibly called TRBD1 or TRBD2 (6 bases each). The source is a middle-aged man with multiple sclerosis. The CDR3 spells CASSLGGGGTYEQYF. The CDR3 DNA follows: TGTGCCAGCAGCTTGGGTGGAGGGGGGACCTACGAGCAGTACTTC.